What follows are 9 T cell receptor beta chains derived from one specimen sequenced in a study of cytomegalovirus exposure and HLA in healthy donors. Use of 60 Vbeta and 13 Jbeta primers characterized the PCR. Assay used: immunoSEQ multiplex PCR; TCRdb lists only in-frame clones, some missing. The table has approximately 200,000 clones, approximately 79% seen once; the top ten hold about 1.8%. Sequenced material: PBMCs. The source of these receptors is a man younger than 35 in good health and CMV-seronegative.

This clone was picked up one time. The rearrangement uses TRBV27 and TRBJ1-5, with 8 bases matching TRBD1. The CDR3 runs 17 residues. V was clipped by 6 bases and J by 1 base; unmatched bases: 11. Looked up from germline, CDR1 is MNHEY and CDR2 is SMNVEV (reference sequence). The CDR3 nucleotides are TGTGCCAGCAGCCGAATAGGACAGGGTGTAAGCAATCAGCCCCAGCATTTT. Its protein product is CASSRIGQGVSNQPQHF.

The chain links TRBV7-9 to TRBJ2-7; TRBD1 agrees at 9 bases. V gave up 1 base and J gave up 3 bases; unmatched junction bases: 4. This CDR3 has 15 amino acids. From germline, CDR1 is SEHNR and CDR2 FQNEAQ (reference sequence). The CDR3 nucleotides read TGTGCCAGCAGCTTAGACCAGGGACAGGGCTACGAGCAGTACTTC. It encodes CASSLDQGQGYEQYF.

The chain combines TRBV6-4 with TRBJ1-2; D possibly corresponds to TRBD1 (6 bases). CDR3 length: 14 residues. CDR1 is MRHNA and CDR2 is SNTAGT in the germline V gene. Trimming pared 4 bases from V and 8 bases from J, leaving 17 bases between. The CDR3 DNA reads TGTGCCAGCAGTGCGTCCGCAGGGGTTTCCGGCTACACCTTC. Translated: CASSASAGVSGYTF.

The CDR3 region is CASSPDGTTNEKLFF. The CDR3 region has the DNA TGTGCCAGCAGCCCAGATGGGACTACAAATGAAAAACTGTTTTTT. The gene calls are TRBV11-3 and TRBJ1-4; TRBD1 might be the D (5 bases). Germline CDR1 reads SGHNT; CDR2 reads YENEEA. The CDR3 has 15 residues. V was cut by 5 bases and J by 5 bases, with 15 bases left in between.

This chain connects TRBV19 to TRBJ2-2, with D unresolved. The CDR3 is 13 amino acids. Trimming removed 3 bases at V and 3 bases at J, with 5 bases between. Germline V gene sequence: CDR1 LNHDA, CDR2 SQIVND (reference sequence). CDR3 residues: CASSIHYTGELFF. CDR3 DNA: TGTGCCAGTAGTATCCACTACACCGGGGAGCTGTTTTTT.

CDR3 in DNA: TGTGCCAGCAGCTTCGGGGACAGGGAGTGGAATTCACCCCTCCACTTT. Its translation is CASSFGDREWNSPLHF. The chain combines TRBV5-6 with TRBJ1-6; 9 nucleotides align to TRBD1. The V and J ends lost 2 bases and 7 bases, in that order; junction bases with no gene match: 7. CDR1 and CDR2 from the germline V gene are SGHDT and YYEEEE. The CDR3 runs to 16 residues.

The chain couples TRBV13 to TRBJ1-1; 8 bases match TRBD1. V was clipped by 5 bases and J by 12 bases; unmatched bases: 8. The CDR3 covers 12 residues. Germline assignment: CDR1 PRHDT and CDR2 FYEKMQ (reference sequence). The chain's CDR3 is CASSPDRGSSFF. The CDR3 DNA reads as TGTGCCAGCAGCCCAGACAGGGGCTCCTCTTTCTTT.

A few counts support this clone. This chain joins TRBV6-4 and TRBJ1-2; TRBD1 agrees at 7 bases. Germline lookup yields CDR1 MRHNA and CDR2 SNTAGT. V shed 4 bases and J 4 bases; nucleotides not matched to a gene: 15. This CDR3 comprises 17 residues. The CDR3 nucleotides are TGTGCCAGCAGTGTTGAGGGGGCCGGCATCGGTAGCTATGGCTACACCTTC. This gives the protein CASSVEGAGIGSYGYTF.

The chain carries TRBV28 and TRBJ2-1, with a tentative D call TRBD2 (6 bases). CDR1 is MDHEN, CDR2 SYDVKM, per germline. V was cut by 5 bases and J by 5 bases, with 13 bases left in between. This CDR3 region has 14 residues. CDR3 nucleotide sequence: TGTGCCAGCAGTCCCTATAGCGGCAACAATGAGCAGTTCTTC. It encodes CASSPYSGNNEQFF.